Listed below are T cell receptor beta chains from one sample, sequenced in a study of shared clonotypes between healthy human individuals. Profiled with immunoSEQ multiplex PCR; TCRdb holds only in-frame clones, not every one. The table lists 950,000 to 1,300,000 clones, 60% to 80% of them singletons. Sequenced input: memory CD4+ T cells sorted from blood. The receptors originated from a man aged 18 to 35 in good health. Both conserved end residues are part of each CDR3. D genes are given only for firm matches. Some rows have no size entry. The others give once, few or many, or a class for an expanded clone.

D gene: NA
J gene: TRBJ1-2
clone size: NA
CDR3 length: 15
V gene: TRBV30
CDR3 protein: CAWSESGPPIYGYTF
CDR3 DNA: TGTGCCTGGAGTGAATCCGGGCCACCAATATATGGCTACACCTTC

D gene: NA
J gene: TRBJ2-5
clone size: once
CDR3 length: 11
V gene: TRBV30
CDR3 protein: CAWSVGWTQYF
CDR3 DNA: TGTGCCTGGAGTGTTGGGTGGACCCAGTACTTC

D gene: TRBD1
J gene: TRBJ1-1
clone size: NA
CDR3 length: 14
V gene: TRBV5-4
CDR3 protein: CASHLDRGRTEAFF
CDR3 DNA: TGTGCCAGCCATCTTGACAGGGGGCGGACTGAAGCTTTCTTT

D gene: TRBD2
J gene: TRBJ2-7
clone size: NA
CDR3 length: 14
V gene: TRBV11-2
CDR3 protein: CASSPAGGPYEQYF
CDR3 DNA: TGTGCCAGCAGCCCGGCGGGAGGGCCCTACGAGCAGTACTTC

D gene: NA
J gene: TRBJ2-1
clone size: NA
CDR3 length: 17
V gene: TRBV19
CDR3 protein: CASNYGPAGSSYNEQFF
CDR3 DNA: TGTGCCAGTAATTACGGTCCTGCAGGGAGCTCCTACAATGAGCAGTTCTTC

D gene: TRBD1
J gene: TRBJ2-7
clone size: NA
CDR3 length: 14
V gene: TRBV15
CDR3 protein: CATKLSGTGGEQYF
CDR3 DNA: TGTGCCACTAAACTCTCCGGGACAGGGGGCGAGCAGTACTTC

D gene: NA
J gene: TRBJ2-1
clone size: NA
CDR3 length: 11
V gene: TRBV5-5
CDR3 protein: CASSLRNEQFF
CDR3 DNA: TGTGCCAGCAGCTTGAGGAATGAGCAGTTCTTC

D gene: NA
J gene: TRBJ2-7
clone size: NA
CDR3 length: 17
V gene: TRBV9
CDR3 protein: CASSVTPIRAPGNEQYF
CDR3 DNA: TGTGCCAGCAGCGTCACCCCCATCCGGGCGCCGGGGAACGAGCAGTACTTC

D gene: NA
J gene: TRBJ2-7
clone size: NA
CDR3 length: 14
V gene: TRBV19
CDR3 protein: CASIERERSYEQYF
CDR3 DNA: TGTGCCAGTATAGAACGGGAGAGAAGCTACGAGCAGTACTTC

D gene: NA
J gene: TRBJ2-7
clone size: NA
CDR3 length: 14
V gene: TRBV5-1
CDR3 protein: CASSLGQETYEQYF
CDR3 DNA: TGCGCCAGCAGCTTGGGACAGGAGACCTACGAGCAGTACTTC

D gene: TRBD1
J gene: TRBJ2-7
clone size: once
CDR3 length: 16
V gene: TRBV10-3
CDR3 protein: CAISDPVGRGRHEQYF
CDR3 DNA: TGTGCCATCAGTGACCCTGTCGGCAGGGGGAGACACGAGCAGTACTTC

D gene: NA
J gene: TRBJ1-4
clone size: NA
CDR3 length: 14
V gene: TRBV11-2
CDR3 protein: CASSARGLNEKLFF
CDR3 DNA: TGTGCCAGCAGCGCCCGGGGCCTTAATGAAAAACTGTTTTTT

D gene: NA
J gene: TRBJ1-6
clone size: few
CDR3 length: 14
V gene: TRBV13
CDR3 protein: CASSPPTGNSPLHF
CDR3 DNA: TGTGCCAGCAGCCCCCCCACAGGGAATTCACCCCTCCACTTT

D gene: NA
J gene: TRBJ1-1
clone size: NA
CDR3 length: 14
V gene: TRBV5-1
CDR3 protein: CASSLLVENTEAFF
CDR3 DNA: TGCGCCAGCAGCCTTTTAGTTGAGAACACTGAAGCTTTCTTT

D gene: TRBD1
J gene: TRBJ2-1
clone size: NA
CDR3 length: 14
V gene: TRBV5-1
CDR3 protein: CASSTGTGENEQFF
CDR3 DNA: TGCGCCAGCAGCACCGGGACAGGGGAGAATGAGCAGTTCTTC

D gene: TRBD1
J gene: TRBJ2-7
clone size: NA
CDR3 length: 16
V gene: TRBV30
CDR3 protein: CAWSVLGTGLSYEQYF
CDR3 DNA: TGTGCCTGGAGTGTTCTAGGGACAGGTCTCTCCTACGAGCAGTACTTC

D gene: TRBD1
J gene: TRBJ2-1
clone size: NA
CDR3 length: 15
V gene: TRBV27
CDR3 protein: CASSSPGGRRDEQFF
CDR3 DNA: TGTGCCAGCAGTTCGCCAGGGGGCAGAAGGGATGAGCAGTTCTTC

D gene: NA
J gene: TRBJ1-2
clone size: NA
CDR3 length: 12
V gene: TRBV11-2
CDR3 protein: CASSRGESGYTF
CDR3 DNA: TGTGCCAGCAGCCGAGGGGAGAGCGGCTACACCTTC

D gene: TRBD1
J gene: TRBJ2-7
clone size: NA
CDR3 length: 14
V gene: TRBV28
CDR3 protein: CASSFPGGGSEQYF
CDR3 DNA: TGTGCCAGCAGTTTTCCAGGGGGCGGGTCCGAGCAGTACTTC

D gene: NA
J gene: TRBJ1-3
clone size: few
CDR3 length: 16
V gene: TRBV28
CDR3 protein: CASSDNRVSSGNTIYF
CDR3 DNA: TGTGCCAGCAGTGATAATCGGGTTTCCTCTGGAAACACCATATATTTT

D gene: NA
J gene: TRBJ1-3
clone size: NA
CDR3 length: 15
V gene: TRBV5-6
CDR3 protein: CASSLQQGLGNTIYF
CDR3 DNA: TGTGCCAGCAGCCTACAACAGGGCCTTGGAAACACCATATATTTT

D gene: TRBD1
J gene: TRBJ2-1
clone size: NA
CDR3 length: 14
V gene: TRBV6-5
CDR3 protein: CASSSGQGAGEQFF
CDR3 DNA: TGTGCCAGCAGTTCAGGACAGGGGGCTGGTGAGCAGTTCTTC